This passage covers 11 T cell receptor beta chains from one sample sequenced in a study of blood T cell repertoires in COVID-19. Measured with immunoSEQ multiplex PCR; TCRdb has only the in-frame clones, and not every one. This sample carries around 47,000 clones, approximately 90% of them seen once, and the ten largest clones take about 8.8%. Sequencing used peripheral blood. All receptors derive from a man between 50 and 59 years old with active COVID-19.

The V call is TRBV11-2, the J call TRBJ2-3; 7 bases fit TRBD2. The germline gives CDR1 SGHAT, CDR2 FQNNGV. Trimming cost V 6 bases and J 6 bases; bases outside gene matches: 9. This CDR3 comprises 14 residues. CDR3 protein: CASSPGTTSDTQYF. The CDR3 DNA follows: TGTGCCAGCAGTCCGGGGACTACCTCCGATACGCAGTATTTT. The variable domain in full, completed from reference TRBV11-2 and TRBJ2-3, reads EAGVAQSPRYKIIEKRQSVAFWCNPISGHATLYWYQQILGQGPKLLIQFQNNGVVDDSQLPKDRFSAERLKGVDSTLKIQPAKLEDSAVYLCASSPGTTSDTQYFGPGTRLTVL.

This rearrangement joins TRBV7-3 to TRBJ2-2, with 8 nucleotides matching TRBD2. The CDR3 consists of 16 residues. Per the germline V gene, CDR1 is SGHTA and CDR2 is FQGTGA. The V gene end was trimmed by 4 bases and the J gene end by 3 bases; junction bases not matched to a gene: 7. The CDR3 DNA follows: TGTGCCAGCAGCTCCACCGGGACTAGAGACACCGGGGAGCTGTTTTTT. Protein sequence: CASSSTGTRDTGELFF.

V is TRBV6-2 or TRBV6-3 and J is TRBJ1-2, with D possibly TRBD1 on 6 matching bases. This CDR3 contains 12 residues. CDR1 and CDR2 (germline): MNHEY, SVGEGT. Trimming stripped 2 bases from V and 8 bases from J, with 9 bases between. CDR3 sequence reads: CASSYQGQGYTF. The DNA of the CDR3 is TGTGCCAGCAGTTACCAGGGGCAAGGCTACACCTTC.

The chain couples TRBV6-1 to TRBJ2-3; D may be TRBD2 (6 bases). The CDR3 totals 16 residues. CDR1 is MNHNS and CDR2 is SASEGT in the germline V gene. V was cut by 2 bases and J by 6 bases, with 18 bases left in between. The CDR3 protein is CASSELRGLPDDTQYF. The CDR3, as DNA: TGTGCCAGCAGTGAATTAAGAGGACTACCGGACGATACGCAGTATTTT.

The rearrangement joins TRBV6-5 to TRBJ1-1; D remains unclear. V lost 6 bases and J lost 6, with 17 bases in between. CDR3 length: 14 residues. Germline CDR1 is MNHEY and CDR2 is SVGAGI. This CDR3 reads CASSDLPERAEAFF. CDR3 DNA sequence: TGTGCCAGCAGCGACCTACCCGAGCGGGCTGAAGCTTTCTTT.

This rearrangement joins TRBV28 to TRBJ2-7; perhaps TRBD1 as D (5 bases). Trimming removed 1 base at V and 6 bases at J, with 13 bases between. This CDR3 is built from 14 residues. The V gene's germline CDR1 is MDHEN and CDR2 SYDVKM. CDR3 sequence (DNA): TGTGCCAGCAGTTTATTAGCAGGGAAGGCCGAGCAGTACTTC. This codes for CASSLLAGKAEQYF.

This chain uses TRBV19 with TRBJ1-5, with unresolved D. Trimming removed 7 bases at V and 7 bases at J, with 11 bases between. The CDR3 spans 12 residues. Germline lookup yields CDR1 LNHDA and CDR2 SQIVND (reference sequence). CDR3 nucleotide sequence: TGTGCCAGTAATGACGCGGGACAGCCCCAGCATTTT. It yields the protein CASNDAGQPQHF.

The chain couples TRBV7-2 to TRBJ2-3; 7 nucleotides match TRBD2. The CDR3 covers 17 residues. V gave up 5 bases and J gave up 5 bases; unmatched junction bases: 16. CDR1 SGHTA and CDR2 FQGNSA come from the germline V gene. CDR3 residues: CASSRAVGGGGVDTQYF. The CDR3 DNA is TGTGCCAGCAGCCGGGCCGTTGGGGGGGGTGGTGTAGATACGCAGTATTTT.

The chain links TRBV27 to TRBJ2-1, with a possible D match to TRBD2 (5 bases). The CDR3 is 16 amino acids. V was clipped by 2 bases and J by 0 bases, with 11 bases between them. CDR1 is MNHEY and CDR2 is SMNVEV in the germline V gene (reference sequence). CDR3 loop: CASSLAPSLSYNEQFF. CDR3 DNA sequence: TGTGCCAGCAGTTTAGCCCCTAGCCTCTCCTACAATGAGCAGTTCTTC.

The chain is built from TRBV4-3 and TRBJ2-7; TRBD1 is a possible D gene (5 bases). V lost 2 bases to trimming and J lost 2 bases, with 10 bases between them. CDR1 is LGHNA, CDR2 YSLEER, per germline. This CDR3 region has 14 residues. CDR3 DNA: TGCGCCAGCAGCCAAACTGGGGCCCCCTACGAGCAGTACTTC. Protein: CASSQTGAPYEQYF.

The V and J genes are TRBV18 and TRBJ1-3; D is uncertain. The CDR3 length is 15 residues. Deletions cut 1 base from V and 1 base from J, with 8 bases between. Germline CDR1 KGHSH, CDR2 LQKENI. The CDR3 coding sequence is TGTGCCAGCTCACCACAGAGGCGGTCTGGAAACACCATATATTTT. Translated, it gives CASSPQRRSGNTIYF.